This T cell receptor beta chain stems from a study of T-cell memory formation after mild COVID-19 (dated by TCRdb to the early 2020s). Study-level background: Most TCR sequence clusters were specific to one of the two donors. The cohort comprised two young, previously healthy adult volunteers, one female and one male. In a couple of donors, T-cell clones that expanded and contracted after mild COVID-19 were tracked by sequencing TCRalpha and TCRbeta repertoires over time.

In its sample, this clonotype was seen a few times. Its antigen remains undetermined. Per-base qualities were not stored, and no clone one base away is much larger. Spanning cysteine to phenylalanine, the CDR3 consists of 15 amino acids. Only CDR3 DNA remains: 45 bases, in frame from the first base. Trimmed from V: 0 bases; trimmed from J: 5 bases; junction bases lacking a gene match: 7. The germline V gene yields KGHSH for CDR1 and LQKENI for CDR2. The sequencing machine was an Illumina NovaSeq 6000. cDNA libraries for TCRalpha and TCRbeta were prepared by 5'RACE using constant-segment primers, with sample barcodes and unique molecular identifiers added. Trizol reagent was used to extract RNA from every sample. Libraries were amplified in two PCR steps, with a second sample barcode and Illumina TruSeq adapters added in the second step. The libraries were sequenced on an Illumina NovaSeq using 2 x 150 bp paired-end reads. Regarding the original processing steps: With migec v1.2.7, reads were demultiplexed and then collapsed into UMI-guided consensus sequences. Using mixcr v2.1.11, UMI consensuses were aligned to TRA and TRB V and J templates and then assembled into clonotypes. Expanded or contracted clonotypes were those called significant by both edgeR and NoisET, with noise models trained on biological replicates. For edgeR calls, the cutoffs were a false discovery rate-adjusted p below 0.01 and a log2 fold-change threshold of 1. As an exploratory analysis of dynamics, max-normalized trajectories of the 1000 most abundant clonotypes were examined with PCA combined with hierarchical clustering. The CD4 or CD8 phenotype of responding clones was assigned using the separately sequenced CD4+ and CD8+ repertoires. TCRdb reanalyzed the raw reads on its own, using fastp at Q25 for trimming and MiXCR for clone calling, and kept in-frame beta chains. Every distinct CDR3 protein forms one entry, paired with its most common genes and DNA. None of the V and J calls come from the authors' own analysis; TCRdb made them. The sample table lists 530,000 or so distinct CDR3 sequences, around a sixth of them with a count of one. Of the sample, approximately 8.1% falls within the top ten clones.

Results the study describes overall, beyond this receptor: The study covered only a couple of mild cases, and larger cohorts including severe cases with pre-infection samples were considered necessary. The detection of some responding clones in pre-infection memory suggests that pre-existing cross-reactive memory T cells joined the SARS-CoV-2 response. Contracting CD4+ clones turned up mainly in the CM and EM memory subsets, whereas EMRA was where CD8+ clones were enriched. The second-wave clones that peaked on day 37 were not confirmed to be SARS-CoV-2 specific. Clones contracting from day 15 to 85 had balanced CD4/CD8 phenotypes, while a second wave expanding from day 15 to 37 was biased towards CD4+.

Ficoll-Paque density gradient centrifugation was the method used to isolate PBMCs. This clonotype originated in an adult woman who had mild COVID-19 (a few samples of this study predate the infection). The sample titles of this study are shuffled in the database, so cell type and time point are left out; the donor was told from shared clones. The chain couples TRBV18 to TRBJ2-7; TRBD2 agrees with 7 junctional bases. Sequenced material: PBMCs or a T cell subset sorted from them (not recorded which). The DNA is TGTGCCAGCTCACCACCTGGAGGGAGGGCCAACGAGCAGTACTTC. It translates as CASSPPGGRANEQYF.